The 31 T cell receptor beta chains below come from one sample, sequenced in a study of blood T cell repertoires in COVID-19. Here immunoSEQ multiplex PCR was the method, and the copy in TCRdb shows in-frame clones only, minus some. The data show over 110,000 clones, approximately 87% seen once. The material sequenced was PBMCs or T cells enriched from blood (not recorded which). All receptors come from a man over 45 in a cohort exposed to, infected with or recovered from COVID-19 (not recorded which).

This rearrangement joins TRBV7-9 to TRBJ2-7; 8 nucleotides align to TRBD2. The CDR3 length is 14 residues. Germline V gives CDR1 SEHNR, CDR2 FQNEAQ (reference sequence). V lost 5 bases to trimming and J lost 2 bases; unmatched junction nucleotides: 5. CDR3 in amino acids: CASSTTGLAYEQYF. The CDR3 nucleotides read TGTGCCAGCAGCACAACGGGACTAGCCTACGAGCAGTACTTC.

The V and J genes are TRBV27 and TRBJ2-1; tentative D call: TRBD2 (6 bases). Looked up from germline, CDR1 is MNHEY and CDR2 is SMNVEV (reference sequence). V dropped 3 bases and J dropped 0 bases, with 18 bases sitting between them. The length of the CDR3 is 18 residues. CDR3 residues: CASSFSRSSESSYNEQFF. The DNA for the CDR3 is TGTGCCAGCAGTTTTTCCCGTTCTAGCGAGAGCTCCTACAATGAGCAGTTCTTC.

The chain couples TRBV28 to TRBJ2-7, with D possibly TRBD1 on 5 matching bases. CDR3 length: 15 residues. Between the trimmed V and J ends, which lost 1 base and 2 bases, there was a span of 12 bases. In germline, CDR1 is MDHEN, CDR2 SYDVKM. DNA of the CDR3: TGTGCCAGCAGTTTATCACAGGACCTTCCCTACGAGCAGTACTTC. Its translation: CASSLSQDLPYEQYF. The full variable domain, rest sourced from reference TRBV28 and TRBJ2-7, is DVKVTQSSRYLVKRTGEKVFLECVQDMDHENMFWYRQDPGLGLRLIYFSYDVKMKEKGDIPEGYSVSREKKERFSLILESASTNQTSMYLCASSLSQDLPYEQYFGPGTRLTVT.

The chain recombines TRBV4-1 with TRBJ1-3; D not resolved. V shed 0 bases and J shed 0 bases, with 12 bases lying between them. The CDR3 has 17 amino acids. Germline V gives CDR1 MGHRA, CDR2 YSYEKL. The CDR3 DNA sequence: TGCGCCAGCAGCCAAGATGGGCAGCCTATCTCTGGAAACACCATATATTTT. Encoded protein: CASSQDGQPISGNTIYF.

This rearrangement joins TRBV30 to TRBJ1-6; 7 bases are shared with TRBD1. Germline V gene data show CDR1 as GTSNPN and CDR2 as SVGIG (reference sequence). The V and J ends lost 5 bases and 9 bases, in that order; junction bases with no gene match: 7. The CDR3 totals 13 residues. CDR3 sequence: CAWDRAHGSPLHF. Written as DNA, the CDR3 is TGTGCCTGGGACAGGGCCCATGGTTCACCCCTCCACTTT.

The rearrangement joins TRBV7-9 to TRBJ1-3; 8 bases fit TRBD1. Per the germline V gene, CDR1 is SEHNR and CDR2 is FQNEAQ (reference sequence). This CDR3 region has 18 residues. Trimming cost V 5 bases and J 5 bases; bases outside gene matches: 17. In DNA, the CDR3 is TGTGCCAGCAGCGCAGTTAAGGGGGCGGACAGGGTAAGAAACACCATATATTTT. Translation: CASSAVKGADRVRNTIYF.

The chain couples TRBV7-9 to TRBJ1-2, with TRBD1 matching over 8 bases. Per the germline V gene, CDR1 is SEHNR and CDR2 is FQNEAQ (reference sequence). Trimming at V came to 6 bases and at J to 3 bases, leaving 9 bases not matched to a gene. The CDR3 spans 15 residues. The CDR3 DNA reads as TGTGCCAGCAGTCTCGATTGGACAGGGCACTATGGCTACACCTTC. This codes for CASSLDWTGHYGYTF. The variable domain in full, with the rest retrieved from reference TRBV7-9 and TRBJ1-2, is DTGVSQNPRHKITKRGQNVTFRCDPISEHNRLYWYRQTLGQGPEFLTYFQNEAQLEKSRLLSDRFSAERPKGSFSTLEIQRTEQGDSAMYLCASSLDWTGHYGYTFGSGTRLTVV.

The V gene is TRBV4-3, the J gene TRBJ2-3, with 12 bases lining up with TRBD1. The J segment lost 4 bases and the V segment lost 9 bases, leaving 5 bases of the junction unmatched. The germline V gene has CDR1 LGHNA and CDR2 YSLEER. The CDR3 has 14 residues. The CDR3 DNA sequence: TGCGCCAGTGCCGGGACAGGGGGCGCAGATACGCAGTATTTT. Translating it yields CASAGTGGADTQYF.

The rearrangement links TRBV29-1 to TRBJ1-2; 10 nucleotides align to TRBD1. With 7 bases clipped from V and 5 bases from J, the junction kept 4 bases outside the gene matches. This CDR3 contains 12 residues. Germline V gene lookup returns CDR1 SQVTM and CDR2 ANQGSEA. CDR3 DNA: TGCAGCGCGGGGACAGGGGCGTATGGCTACACCTTC. It translates to CSAGTGAYGYTF.

This clone was detected only a few times. The chain joins TRBV27 to TRBJ1-1; TRBD1 is a possible D gene (6 bases). Trimming took off 7 bases at V and 2 bases at J, with 17 bases between the two ends. CDR1 is MNHEY and CDR2 is SMNVEV in the germline V gene (reference sequence). The CDR3 is 15 amino acids. CDR3 nucleotide sequence: TGTGCCAGCACCTCTAGGGGGACACCTAACACTGAAGCTTTCTTT. It yields the protein CASTSRGTPNTEAFF.

The rearrangement uses TRBV11-2 and TRBJ2-1; unclear D gene. V was pared by 4 bases and J by 7 bases, with 11 bases between. Germline V CDR1 and CDR2: SGHAT, FQNNGV. The CDR3 loop spans 13 amino acids. CDR3 in amino acids: CASSYLASNEQFF. The CDR3 bases are TGTGCCAGCAGCTACCTCGCGAGTAATGAGCAGTTCTTC.

This sequence joins TRBV10-3 and TRBJ2-7, with D uncertain. Per the germline V gene, CDR1 is ENHRY and CDR2 is SYGVKD. This CDR3 contains 13 residues. V was shortened by 3 bases and J by 3 bases, with 9 bases between the two germline ends. CDR3 DNA: TGTGCCATCAGTGAAGACTTCTACTACGAGCAGTACTTC. Translated: CAISEDFYYEQYF.

This rearrangement joins TRBV12-3 or TRBV12-4 to TRBJ1-1; no reliable D call. CDR3 length: 12 residues. Trimming shortened V by 2 bases and J by 10 bases, and 11 bases separated the two germline ends. DNA of the CDR3: TGTGCCAGCAGTTTACGCGGAGGTAGAGCTTTCTTT. This encodes CASSLRGGRAFF.

This clone came up once. The V call is TRBV6-2 or TRBV6-3, the J call TRBJ2-2; D remains ambiguous. This CDR3 comprises 19 residues. V lost 0 bases, J lost 1 base, and 18 bases lay in between. Germline V gene lookup returns CDR1 MNHEY and CDR2 SVGEGT. The CDR3 sequence is CASSYSLGTPLGNTGELFF. Written as DNA, the CDR3 is TGTGCCAGCAGTTACTCTCTTGGAACCCCCCTAGGGAACACCGGGGAGCTGTTTTTT.

The V gene is TRBV7-2, the J gene TRBJ1-2; a possible D gene is TRBD1 (5 bases). This CDR3 is built from 14 residues. CDR1 is SGHTA and CDR2 is FQGNSA in the germline V gene. Trimming removed 11 bases at V and 4 bases at J, with 20 bases between. The CDR3 DNA reads TGTGCCGGCGCACGACAGATATTAACCTATGGCTACACCTTC. This gives the protein CAGARQILTYGYTF. Full variable domain (missing parts from reference TRBV7-2 and TRBJ1-2): GAGVSQSPSNKVTEKGKDVELRCDPISGHTALYWYRQSLGQGLEFLIYFQGNSAPDKSGLPSDRFSAERTGGSVSTLTIQRTQQEDSAVYLCAGARQILTYGYTFGSGTRLTVV.

The chain recombines TRBV6-1 with TRBJ1-6, with 11 bases matching TRBD1. The CDR3 extends over 14 amino acids. Germline CDR1 is MNHNS and CDR2 is SASEGT. V lost 1 base, J lost 10 bases, and 0 bases stayed unmatched. For the CDR3, the DNA is TGTGCCAGCAGTGAAGGGACAGGGGGCTCACCCCTCCACTTT. Its translation is CASSEGTGGSPLHF.

The chain is built from TRBV3-1 (or the pseudogene TRBV3-2) and TRBJ1-3, with D possibly being TRBD1 (6 bases). Germline CDR1 LGHDT, CDR2 YNNKEL (reference sequence). Trimming took 2 bases from V and 2 from J, leaving 13 bases between them. This CDR3 has 16 residues. The CDR3 bases are TGTGCCAGCAGCCAATCGGATACAGGGCCTGGAAACACCATATATTTT. It is translated as CASSQSDTGPGNTIYF.

The chain employs TRBV30 and TRBJ2-3, with D perhaps TRBD2 (7 bases). V was cut by 8 bases and J by 2 bases, with 20 bases left in between. The germline gives CDR1 GTSNPN, CDR2 SVGIG (reference sequence). The CDR3 is 15 residues long. Written as DNA, the CDR3 is TGTGCCGGTGGGGCGGGGGCCTTTAACACAGATACGCAGTATTTT. As protein: CAGGAGAFNTDTQYF. Based on the CDR3 plus reference TRBV30 and TRBJ2-3, the full variable domain is SQTIHQWPATLVQPVGSPLSLECTVEGTSNPNLYWYRQAAGRGLQLLFYSVGIGQISSEVPQNLSASRPQDRQFILSSKKLLLSDSGFYLCAGGAGAFNTDTQYFGPGTRLTVL.

This clone was counted once. V and J are TRBV2 and TRBJ2-1; 12 nucleotides match TRBD2. The CDR3 length is 14 residues. Germline CDR1 SNHLY, CDR2 FYNNEI. V gave up 5 bases and J gave up 6 bases; unmatched junction bases: 2. Here the CDR3 reads CASSLTSGSNEQFF. The CDR3 coding sequence is TGTGCCAGCAGTCTGACTAGCGGGAGCAATGAGCAGTTCTTC.

This sequence joins TRBV14 and TRBJ2-7, with a weak D call TRBD1 (6 bases). Deletions cut 3 bases from V and 5 bases from J, with 17 bases between. CDR1 is SGHDN and CDR2 is FVKESK in the germline V gene. This CDR3 contains 15 residues. The CDR3 protein is CASSHGAGVKNEQYF. The CDR3 DNA reads as TGTGCCAGCAGCCACGGTGCAGGGGTGAAAAACGAGCAGTACTTC.

The chain is built from TRBV6-5 and TRBJ2-2, with a weak D call TRBD1 (6 bases). The CDR3 is 15 residues long. The ends were cut back, 6 bases at V and 1 base at J, with 12 bases in the middle. Germline CDR1 is MNHEY and CDR2 is SVGAGI. The CDR3 loop reads CASSGGQKNTGELFF. As DNA, the CDR3 is TGTGCCAGCAGCGGTGGACAGAAGAACACCGGGGAGCTGTTTTTT.

The V call is TRBV5-4, the J call TRBJ1-2; 10 bases match TRBD1. Germline V gives CDR1 SGHNT, CDR2 YYREEE (reference sequence). V trimming: 10 bases; J trimming: 7 bases; junction bases outside the gene matches: 19. The length of the CDR3 is 16 residues. CDR3 nucleotide sequence: TGTGCCGGATACTCGGGACAGGGGATGGAAACTGGTGGCTACACCTTC. Encoded protein: CAGYSGQGMETGGYTF. Based on the CDR3 plus reference TRBV5-4 and TRBJ1-2, the full variable domain is ETGVTQSPTHLIKTRGQQVTLRCSSQSGHNTVSWYQQALGQGPQFIFQYYREEENGRGNFPPRFSGLQFPNYSSELNVNALELDDSALYLCAGYSGQGMETGGYTFGSGTRLTVV.

This chain uses TRBV7-9 with TRBJ2-7; D remains unclear. CDR1 is SEHNR, CDR2 FQNEAQ, per germline (reference sequence). With 3 bases removed from V and 6 bases from J, the gap between germline ends came to 15 bases. The CDR3 has 14 amino acids. The DNA for the CDR3 is TGTGCCAGCAGCTTTACCGCTAAAACTTTCGAGCAGTACTTC. This translates into CASSFTAKTFEQYF.

This clone has only a few counts. This chain links TRBV12-3 or TRBV12-4 with TRBJ2-5; tentative D call: TRBD2 (6 bases). This CDR3 has 13 amino acids. The V end was cut by 3 bases, the J end by 5 bases, with 10 bases between. In DNA form, the CDR3 reads TGTGCCAGCAGTTTTGGCGGGGTTGAGACCCAGTACTTC. Translation gives CASSFGGVETQYF.

V and J are TRBV7-9 and TRBJ2-5, with 10 bases matching TRBD2. The V gene's germline CDR1 is SEHNR and CDR2 FQNEAQ (reference sequence). V was pared by 0 bases and J by 4 bases, with 5 bases of the junction left unmatched. The length of the CDR3 is 16 residues. Here the CDR3 reads CASSLAPLAGVETQYF. CDR3 DNA sequence: TGTGCCAGCAGCTTAGCCCCCCTAGCGGGGGTAGAGACCCAGTACTTC.

V gene TRBV25-1 combines with J gene TRBJ1-1; D gene uncertain. The CDR3 is 14 residues long. The V gene's germline CDR1 is MGHDK and CDR2 SYGVNS. With 7 bases removed from V and 4 bases from J, the gap between germline ends came to 16 bases. The CDR3 sequence: CASTVEWPGTEAFF. DNA for the CDR3: TGTGCCAGCACCGTCGAGTGGCCGGGCACTGAAGCTTTCTTT. Using reference TRBV25-1 and TRBJ1-1 for the parts outside the CDR3, the full variable domain is EADIYQTPRYLVIGTGKKITLECSQTMGHDKMYWYQQDPGMELHLIHYSYGVNSTEKGDLSSESTVSRIRTEHFPLTLESARPSHTSQYLCASTVEWPGTEAFFGQGTRLTVV.

The V gene is TRBV9, the J gene TRBJ2-5, with TRBD2 identical over 12 bases. The CDR3 consists of 17 residues. Germline loops: CDR1 SGDLS, CDR2 YYNGEE. The J segment lost 1 base and the V segment lost 0 bases, leaving 4 bases of the junction unmatched. The CDR3 DNA reads TGTGCCAGCAGCGTAGGGACTAGCGGGGCCCTCCAAGAGACCCAGTACTTC. The encoded protein is CASSVGTSGALQETQYF.

This clone turned up a few times. The chain has TRBV12-1 and TRBJ1-4; the table names TRBD1, a call not compared with the DNA. TRBV12-1 is reported as a pseudogene. This CDR3 spans 17 amino acids. For the CDR3, the DNA is TGTGCCAGCAGCTATCCGATACAGGGGTCAACTAATGAAAAACTGTTTTTT. Residues: CASSYPIQGSTNEKLFF.

The rearrangement links TRBV3-1 (or the pseudogene TRBV3-2) to TRBJ2-3; no definite D call. The CDR3 runs 14 residues. CDR1 LGHDT and CDR2 YNNKEL come from the germline V gene (reference sequence). V was cut by 0 bases and J by 4 bases, with 8 bases left in between. In nucleotides, the CDR3 is TGTGCCAGCAGCCAAGATGTACGGGCAGATACGCAGTATTTT. It yields the protein CASSQDVRADTQYF.

J is TRBJ1-5 and V is TRBV2; no clear D gene. This CDR3 is built from 17 residues. Germline V gene data show CDR1 as SNHLY and CDR2 as FYNNEI. The V end was cut by 4 bases, the J end by 0 bases, with 16 bases between. CDR3 region: CASSAEGPYDSNQPQHF. CDR3 DNA: TGTGCCAGCAGTGCTGAGGGTCCTTACGATAGCAATCAGCCCCAGCATTTT.

This chain connects TRBV20-1 to TRBJ2-1, with D perhaps matching TRBD2 (5 bases). There are 11 residues in the CDR3. The germline CDR1 and CDR2 sequences are DFQATT and SNEGSKA (reference sequence). Trimming took 5 bases from V and 6 from J, leaving 8 bases between them. CDR3 residues: CSAASGNEQFF. Here the CDR3 DNA reads TGCAGTGCTGCGAGCGGCAATGAGCAGTTCTTC.